A selection of T cell receptor beta chains follows, all from one sample in a study of CD8 T cells in Susac syndrome. MiXCR was run by TCRdb on the immunoSEQ multiplex PCR reads, yielding one entry per CDR3 protein. Of some 170,000 distinct CDR3 sequences in the sample, roughly 94% were seen once. Specimen: CD4+ T cells from PBMCs. The receptors here all came from a human donor with Susac syndrome. Both conserved end residues are part of each CDR3. D genes are given only for firm matches. Rows give clone size only sometimes, using once, few, many, or a class for an expanded clone.

d_call,clone_size,v_call,j_call,cdr3_aa,cdr3_nt
NA,NA,TRBV7-8,TRBJ1-3,CASSSGTPAGSGNTIYF,TGTGCCAGCAGCTCCGGGACTCCGGCGGGGTCTGGAAACACCATATATTTT
NA,NA,TRBV29-1,TRBJ1-2,CSTGNEGRGYTF,TGCAGCACTGGGAACGAGGGTAGGGGCTACACCTTC
NA,once,TRBV2,TRBJ2-1,CASSRHLGEQFF,TGTGCCAGCAGCCGACACTTGGGTGAGCAGTTCTTC
TRBD2,NA,TRBV3-1,TRBJ2-1,CASSRFRFSGGTYNEQFF,TGTGCCAGCAGCCGGTTCCGATTTAGCGGGGGGACCTACAATGAGCAGTTCTTC
NA,NA,TRBV20-1,TRBJ1-5,CSGRQDQYSNQPQHF,TGCAGTGGCAGACAGGACCAATATAGCAATCAGCCCCAGCATTTT
NA,NA,TRBV28,TRBJ1-2,CASSIGQTNYGYTF,TGTGCCAGCAGCATAGGACAGACTAACTATGGCTACACCTTC
TRBD2,NA,TRBV10-3,TRBJ2-2,CAISASGRTNTGELFF,TGTGCCATCAGTGCTAGCGGGAGGACGAACACCGGGGAGCTGTTTTTT
NA,NA,TRBV27,TRBJ1-2,CASSFKGYGYTF,TGTGCCAGCAGTTTCAAAGGTTATGGCTACACCTTC
TRBD2,NA,TRBV28,TRBJ2-4,CASGEGTSGPLAKNIQYF,TGTGCCAGCGGAGAGGGAACTAGCGGACCTCTAGCCAAAAACATTCAGTACTTC
TRBD2,NA,TRBV5-6,TRBJ2-1,CASSLSLAGGYNEQFF,TGTGCCAGCAGCTTGAGTTTAGCGGGAGGGTACAATGAGCAGTTCTTC
TRBD2,NA,TRBV5-1,TRBJ2-7,CASSLGAGDEQYF,TGCGCCAGCAGCTTGGGTGCGGGGGACGAGCAGTACTTC
NA,NA,TRBV27,TRBJ2-1,CASSLSWTPHNEQFF,TGTGCCAGCAGTTTATCCTGGACACCCCACAATGAGCAGTTCTTC
NA,NA,TRBV11-2,TRBJ2-7,CASSLDPLGSYEQYF,TGTGCCAGCAGCTTAGACCCTTTAGGATCATACGAGCAGTACTTC
NA,NA,TRBV6-5,TRBJ2-2,CASSYSSPLRELFF,TGTGCCAGCAGTTACTCGTCCCCACTACGGGAGCTGTTTTTT
TRBD1,NA,TRBV12-3/TRBV12-4,TRBJ1-5,CASSLGQGYQPQHF,TGTGCCAGCAGTTTAGGACAGGGCTATCAGCCCCAGCATTTT
NA,NA,TRBV18,TRBJ2-7,CASSPQADEQYF,TGTGCCAGCTCACCCCAAGCGGACGAGCAGTACTTC
TRBD2,NA,TRBV9,TRBJ2-1,CASSTLAGGDNEQFF,TGTGCCAGCAGCACCCTAGCGGGGGGGGACAATGAGCAGTTCTTC
NA,once,TRBV6-5,TRBJ2-7,CASKTTGYHEQYF,TGTGCCAGCAAAACCACAGGGTACCACGAGCAGTACTTC